This T cell receptor beta chain comes out of a study of T cell changes during pregnancy in multiple sclerosis. Some clones are missing from TCRdb's copy, which holds only in-frame ones; the method was immunoSEQ multiplex PCR. The top ten clones hold about 1.5% of a sample with fewer than 140,000 clones, about 90% of them seen once. Germline V gene lookup returns CDR1 SGDLS and CDR2 YYNGEE. Trimming cost V 0 bases and J 3 bases; bases outside gene matches: 3. There are 15 residues in the CDR3. This receptor was obtained from a female donor with multiple sclerosis, enrolled in a pregnancy study. Source: peripheral blood, taken before pregnancy. The J gene is TRBJ2-1, the V gene TRBV9; 7 bases match TRBD2. This CDR3 reads CASSVASGFYNEQFF. CDR3 nucleotides: TGTGCCAGCAGCGTAGCTAGCGGATTCTACAATGAGCAGTTCTTC.